This TCR beta chain was recovered during a study of cytomegalovirus exposure and HLA in healthy donors. Findings and caveats of the study: Differences between HLA loci emerged in a later analysis of TCR association rates, with DRB1 most and HLA-C fewest. The authors excluded some V segments, including TRBV6-2 and TRBV6-3, as indistinguishable. High sensitivity and specificity were reportedly achieved when the classifier diagnosed cytomegalovirus status. Compared with the roughly 700-donor mean, an Asian-associated ancestry cluster reportedly had fewer N-insertions, according to a later analysis.

Per germline, CDR1 LGHNA and CDR2 YSLEER. The V and J ends lost 1 base and 1 base, in that order; junction bases with no gene match: 3. CDR3 length equals 16 residues. A multiplex PCR was run with 60 Vbeta primers and 13 Jbeta primers. Sequenced by immunoSEQ multiplex PCR; TCRdb stores in-frame clones only, minus some. The sample consists of under 150,000 clones, roughly four fifths of them appearing once. As concerns this clone: The antigen remains undetermined.

Material for sequencing was PBMCs. This TCR was sampled from a woman between 50 and 59 years old in good health and CMV-seronegative. The chain couples TRBV4-3 to TRBJ2-3; 9 bases are shared with TRBD2. CDR3 DNA: TGCGCCAGCAGCCAAGTTATAGCGGGGGGCACAGATACGCAGTATTTT. Translating gives CASSQVIAGGTDTQYF.